The source of this T cell receptor beta chain is a study of T cell responses to AZD1222 COVID-19 vaccine. Whole-study findings and limits: Spike-specific TCRs gained breadth and depth after people received two AZD1222 doses. After the peak T cell response, and only then, were repertoires sampled.

This clone was picked up one time. What it binds is unknown. TCRdb's copy holds only in-frame clones and misses some; the assay was immunoSEQ multiplex PCR. The sample comprises 140,000 to 150,000 clones, 93% of which are singletons, and 5% to 5.5% rests with the top ten. CDR1 is ENHRY and CDR2 is SYGVKD in the germline V gene. The V gene end was trimmed by 6 bases and the J gene end by 1 base; junction bases not matched to a gene: 10. The CDR3 totals 19 residues. The rearrangement links TRBV10-3 to TRBJ2-1; 15 bases match TRBD2. The source of this sequence is an adult in good health. Here the sequenced sample was peripheral blood, taken on day 0 of AZD1222 vaccination. DNA of the CDR3: TGTGCCATCAGAGGGGCGGGACTAGCGGGAGGTCGGTCCTACAATGAGCAGTTCTTC. As protein: CAIRGAGLAGGRSYNEQFF.